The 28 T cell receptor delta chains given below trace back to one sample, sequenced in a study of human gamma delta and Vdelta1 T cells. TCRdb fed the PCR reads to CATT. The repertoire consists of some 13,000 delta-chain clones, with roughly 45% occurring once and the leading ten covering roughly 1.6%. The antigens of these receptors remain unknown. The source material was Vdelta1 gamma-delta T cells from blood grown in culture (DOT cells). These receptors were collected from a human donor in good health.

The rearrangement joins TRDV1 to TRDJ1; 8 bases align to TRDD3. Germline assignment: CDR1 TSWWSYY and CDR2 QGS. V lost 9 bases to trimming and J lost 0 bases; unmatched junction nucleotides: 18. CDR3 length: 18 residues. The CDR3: CALSVATGGSKYTDKLIF. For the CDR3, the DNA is TGTGCTCTCTCCGTGGCTACTGGGGGGTCCAAGTACACCGATAAACTCATCTTT.

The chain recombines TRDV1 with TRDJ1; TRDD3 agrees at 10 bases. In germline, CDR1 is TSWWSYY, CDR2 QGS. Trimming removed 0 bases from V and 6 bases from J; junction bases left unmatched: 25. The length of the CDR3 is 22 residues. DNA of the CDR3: TGTGCTCTTGGGGAACTAGGATCCTACCCCTGGCCCCGTCTGGGGGATAAAAATAAACTCATCTTT. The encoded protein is CALGELGSYPWPRLGDKNKLIF.

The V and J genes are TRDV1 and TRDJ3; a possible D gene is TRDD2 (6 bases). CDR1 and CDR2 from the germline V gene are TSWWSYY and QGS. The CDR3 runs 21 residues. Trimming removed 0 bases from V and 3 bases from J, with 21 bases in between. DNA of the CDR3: TGTGCTCTTGGGGAACTGCACACGCCTTCCCCAGCTGGCTGGGACACCCGACAGATGTTTTTC. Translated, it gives CALGELHTPSPAGWDTRQMFF.

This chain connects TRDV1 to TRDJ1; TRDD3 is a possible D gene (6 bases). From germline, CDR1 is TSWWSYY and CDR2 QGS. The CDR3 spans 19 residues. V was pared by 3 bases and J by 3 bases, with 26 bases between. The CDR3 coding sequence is TGTGCTCTTGGGGACCTTTCCTTGAGGGGGGACCCGTACGCCGATAAACTCATCTTT. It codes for CALGDLSLRGDPYADKLIF.

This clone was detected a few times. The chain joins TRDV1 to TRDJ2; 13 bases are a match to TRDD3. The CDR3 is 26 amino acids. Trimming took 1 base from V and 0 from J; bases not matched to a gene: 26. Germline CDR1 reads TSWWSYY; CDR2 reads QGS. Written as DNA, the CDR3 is TGTGCTCTTGGGGAACGCCTTCTCCTGGTGACTGGGGGATACGCGTATAACCAACCTTTGACAGCACAACTCTTCTTT. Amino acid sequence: CALGERLLLVTGGYAYNQPLTAQLFF.

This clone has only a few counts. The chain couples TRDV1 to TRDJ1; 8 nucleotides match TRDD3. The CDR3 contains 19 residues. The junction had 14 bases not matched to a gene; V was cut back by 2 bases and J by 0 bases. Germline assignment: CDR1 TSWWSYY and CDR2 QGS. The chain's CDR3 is CALGELLVLGGPYTDKLIF. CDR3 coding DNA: TGTGCTCTTGGGGAATTGCTAGTACTGGGGGGACCCTACACCGATAAACTCATCTTT.

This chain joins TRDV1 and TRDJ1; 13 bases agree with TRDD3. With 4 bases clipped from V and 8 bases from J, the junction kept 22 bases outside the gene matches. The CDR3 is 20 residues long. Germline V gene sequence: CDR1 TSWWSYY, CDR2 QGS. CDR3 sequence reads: CALGAANPFLLGDTNPKLIF. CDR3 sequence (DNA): TGTGCTCTTGGGGCAGCGAACCCCTTCCTACTGGGGGATACGAACCCGAAACTCATCTTT.

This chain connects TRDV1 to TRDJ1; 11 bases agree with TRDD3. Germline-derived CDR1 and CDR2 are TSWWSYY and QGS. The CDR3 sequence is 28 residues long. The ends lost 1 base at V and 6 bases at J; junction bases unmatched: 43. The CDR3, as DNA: TGTGCTCTTGGGGAACGGTCCCTCCTACAGAACCACGCGTTTGGTGGGGGATACGCGAAGAAGGAAGGTTATAAACTCATCTTT. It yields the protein CALGERSLLQNHAFGGGYAKKEGYKLIF.

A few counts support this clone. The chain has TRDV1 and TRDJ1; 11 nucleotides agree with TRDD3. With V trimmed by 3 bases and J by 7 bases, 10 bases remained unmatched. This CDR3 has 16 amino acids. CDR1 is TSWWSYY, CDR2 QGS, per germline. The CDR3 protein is CALGDGLGDTQRKLIF. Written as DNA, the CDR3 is TGTGCTCTTGGGGACGGATTGGGGGATACGCAACGTAAACTCATCTTT.

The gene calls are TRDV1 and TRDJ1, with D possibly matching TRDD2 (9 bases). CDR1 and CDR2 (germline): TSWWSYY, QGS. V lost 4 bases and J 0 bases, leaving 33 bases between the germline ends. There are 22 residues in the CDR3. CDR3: CALGGTPFLRTGGAEYTDKLIF. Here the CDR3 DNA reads TGTGCTCTTGGGGGCACACCCTTCCTACGTACTGGGGGTGCAGAGTACACCGATAAACTCATCTTT.

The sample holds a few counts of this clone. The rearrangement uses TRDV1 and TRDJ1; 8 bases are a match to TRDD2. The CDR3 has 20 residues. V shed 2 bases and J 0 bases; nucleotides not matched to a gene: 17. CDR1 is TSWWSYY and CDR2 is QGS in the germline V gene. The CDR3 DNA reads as TGTGCTCTTGGGGAAGGCCTTCCTATCGTACTGGGAGAGTACACCGATAAACTCATCTTT. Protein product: CALGEGLPIVLGEYTDKLIF.

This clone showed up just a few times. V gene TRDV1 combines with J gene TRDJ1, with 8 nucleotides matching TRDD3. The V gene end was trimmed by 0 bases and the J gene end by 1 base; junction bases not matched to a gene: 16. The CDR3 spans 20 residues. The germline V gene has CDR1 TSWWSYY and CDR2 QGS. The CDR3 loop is CALGELFSSDGDTATDKLIF. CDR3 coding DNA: TGTGCTCTTGGGGAACTATTTTCTTCCGACGGGGATACAGCCACCGATAAACTCATCTTT.

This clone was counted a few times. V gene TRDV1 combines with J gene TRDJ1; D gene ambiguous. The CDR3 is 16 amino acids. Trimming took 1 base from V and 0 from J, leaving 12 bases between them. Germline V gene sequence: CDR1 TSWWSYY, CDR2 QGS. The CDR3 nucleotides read TGTGCTCTTGGGGAACCCCCCCCCGAATACACCGATAAACTCATCTTT. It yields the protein CALGEPPPEYTDKLIF.

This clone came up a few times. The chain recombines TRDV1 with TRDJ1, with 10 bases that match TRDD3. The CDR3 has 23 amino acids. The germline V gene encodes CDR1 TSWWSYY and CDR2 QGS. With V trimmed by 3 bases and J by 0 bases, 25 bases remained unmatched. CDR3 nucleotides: TGTGCTCTTGGGGAGTCTTCCTACGCAAACTGGGGGATTTCGTCCCCTCACACCGATAAACTCATCTTT. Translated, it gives CALGESSYANWGISSPHTDKLIF.

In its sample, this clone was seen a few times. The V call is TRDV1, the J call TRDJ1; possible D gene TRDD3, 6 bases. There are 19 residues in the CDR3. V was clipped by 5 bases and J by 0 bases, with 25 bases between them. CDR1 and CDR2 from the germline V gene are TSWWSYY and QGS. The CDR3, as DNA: TGTGCTCTTGGGAACCCCGTACGTAAGGGGATCCCTTACACCGATAAACTCATCTTT. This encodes CALGNPVRKGIPYTDKLIF.

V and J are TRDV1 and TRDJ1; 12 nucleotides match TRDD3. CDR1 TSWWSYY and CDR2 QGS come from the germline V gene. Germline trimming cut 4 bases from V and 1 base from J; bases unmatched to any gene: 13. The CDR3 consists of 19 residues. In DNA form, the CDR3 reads TGTGCTCTTGGGGCCCCTTACACCCCTGGGGGATACGGCACCGATAAACTCATCTTT. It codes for CALGAPYTPGGYGTDKLIF.

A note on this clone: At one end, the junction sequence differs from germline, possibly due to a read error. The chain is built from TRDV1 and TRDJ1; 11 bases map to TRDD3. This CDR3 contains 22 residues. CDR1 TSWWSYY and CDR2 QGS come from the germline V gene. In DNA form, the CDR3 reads TGTGCTCTTGGGGAACGGGTCCTCCCCCTACTGGGGGATAGCCCTTACACCAATAAACTCATCTTT. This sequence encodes CALGERVLPLLGDSPYTNKLIF.

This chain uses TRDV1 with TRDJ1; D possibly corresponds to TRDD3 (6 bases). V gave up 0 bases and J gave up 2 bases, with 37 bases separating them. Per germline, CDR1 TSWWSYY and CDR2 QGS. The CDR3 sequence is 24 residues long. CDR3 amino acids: CALGELLSPHSTSVLGPITDKLIF. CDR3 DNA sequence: TGTGCTCTTGGGGAACTATTAAGCCCACACTCTACGTCCGTACTGGGCCCAATTACCGATAAACTCATCTTT.

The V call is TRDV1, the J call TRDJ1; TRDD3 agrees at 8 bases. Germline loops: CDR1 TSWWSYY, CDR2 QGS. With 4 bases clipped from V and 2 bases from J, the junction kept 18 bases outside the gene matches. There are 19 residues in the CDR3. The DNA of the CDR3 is TGTGCTCTTGGGGGACCCTCTCTTCCCCTGGGGGACATAACCGATAAACTCATCTTT. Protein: CALGGPSLPLGDITDKLIF.

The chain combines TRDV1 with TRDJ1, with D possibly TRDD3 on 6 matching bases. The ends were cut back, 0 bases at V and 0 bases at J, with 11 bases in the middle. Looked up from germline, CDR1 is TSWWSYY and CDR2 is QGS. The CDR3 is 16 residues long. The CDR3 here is CALGELDTEYTDKLIF. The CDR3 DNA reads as TGTGCTCTTGGGGAACTAGATACGGAGTACACCGATAAACTCATCTTT.

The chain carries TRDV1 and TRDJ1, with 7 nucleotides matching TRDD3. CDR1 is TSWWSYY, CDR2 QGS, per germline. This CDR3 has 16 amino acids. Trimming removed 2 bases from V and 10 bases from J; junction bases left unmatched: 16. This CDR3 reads CALGEVPRTGEFVLIF. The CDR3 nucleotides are TGTGCTCTTGGGGAAGTCCCCCGTACTGGGGAATTTGTACTCATCTTT.

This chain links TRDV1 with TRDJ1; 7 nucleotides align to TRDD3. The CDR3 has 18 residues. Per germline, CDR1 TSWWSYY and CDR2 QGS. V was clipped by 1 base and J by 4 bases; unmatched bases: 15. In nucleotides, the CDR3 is TGTGCTCTTGGGGAACCTTCCACTACTGGGGAGGTGAGCGATAAACTCATCTTT. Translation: CALGEPSTTGEVSDKLIF.

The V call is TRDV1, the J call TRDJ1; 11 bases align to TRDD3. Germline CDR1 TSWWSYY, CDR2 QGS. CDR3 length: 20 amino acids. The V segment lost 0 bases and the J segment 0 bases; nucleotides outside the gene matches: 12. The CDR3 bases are TGTGCTCTTGGGGAACTATTACCACTGGGGGATAGCCAGTACACCGATAAACTCATCTTT. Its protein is CALGELLPLGDSQYTDKLIF.

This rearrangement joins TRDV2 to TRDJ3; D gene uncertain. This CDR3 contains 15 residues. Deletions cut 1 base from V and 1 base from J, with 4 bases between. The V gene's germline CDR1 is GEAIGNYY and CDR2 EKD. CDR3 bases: TGTGCCTGTGACACGGGATCCTGGGACACCCGACAGATGTTTTTC. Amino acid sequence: CACDTGSWDTRQMFF.

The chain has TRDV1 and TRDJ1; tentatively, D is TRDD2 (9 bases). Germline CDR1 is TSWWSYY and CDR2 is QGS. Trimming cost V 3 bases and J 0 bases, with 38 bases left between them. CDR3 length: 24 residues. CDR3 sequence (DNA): TGTGCTCTTGGGGATCCTTCCTACGGTTTGTCAAAGGGGATCAGACTGGGGGACACCGATAAACTCATCTTT. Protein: CALGDPSYGLSKGIRLGDTDKLIF.

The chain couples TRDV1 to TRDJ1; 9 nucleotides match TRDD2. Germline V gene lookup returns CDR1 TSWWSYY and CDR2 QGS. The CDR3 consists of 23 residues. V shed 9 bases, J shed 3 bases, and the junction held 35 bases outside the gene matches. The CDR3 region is CALQGLPTTSVGRQKIIPDKLIF. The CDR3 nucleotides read TGTGCTCTACAGGGCCTTCCTACTACGTCCGTGGGGAGACAGAAGATAATACCCGATAAACTCATCTTT.

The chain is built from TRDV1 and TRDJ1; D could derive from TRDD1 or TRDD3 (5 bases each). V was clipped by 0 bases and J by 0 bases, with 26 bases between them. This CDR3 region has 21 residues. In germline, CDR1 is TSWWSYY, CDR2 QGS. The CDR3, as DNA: TGTGCTCTTGGGGAACTAAAACAGATGGGGAATAGGTGGGAAGACACCGATAAACTCATCTTT. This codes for CALGELKQMGNRWEDTDKLIF.

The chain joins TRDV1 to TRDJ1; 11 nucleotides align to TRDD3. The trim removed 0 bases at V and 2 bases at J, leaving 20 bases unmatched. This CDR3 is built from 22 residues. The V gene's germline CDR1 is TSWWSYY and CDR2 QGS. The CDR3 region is CALGELLLPLLLGDKRTDKLIF. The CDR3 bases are TGTGCTCTTGGGGAACTTCTCCTTCCCCTCCTACTGGGGGATAAGCGGACCGATAAACTCATCTTT.